Listed below are T cell receptor beta chains from one sample, sequenced in a study of OX40 agonist ivuxolimab in advanced cancers. Libraries were prepared by immunoSEQ multiplex PCR; TCRdb keeps only in-frame clonotypes and omits some of them. This sample has about 72,000 clones, with 87% found just once. Specimen: CD4+ or CD8+ T cells sorted from blood, collected in a trial of the OX40 agonist ivuxolimab. The receptors come from an adult with an advanced solid tumor such as melanoma, head and neck, liver or kidney cancer. CDR3s include the opening cysteine and the closing phenylalanine or tryptophan. A D gene is named only where the DNA matches it firmly. Expanded clones get a size class; other rows say once, few or many, or leave the size out.

d_gene	j_gene	abundance	v_gene	CDR3nt	CDR3aa
.	TRBJ2-2	.	TRBV11-2	TGTGCCAGCAGGTCTCAAAGGGCCGGGGAGCTGTTTTTT	CASRSQRAGELFF
.	TRBJ2-1	.	TRBV4-1	TGCGCCAGCAGCCCCCTGTCAGGGCGGGGCAATGAGCAGTTCTTC	CASSPLSGRGNEQFF
.	TRBJ1-5	once	TRBV6-6	TGTGCCAGCAGAAAATTAAACGAGGGGGGTAATCAGCCCCAGCATTTT	CASRKLNEGGNQPQHF
.	TRBJ1-2	.	TRBV5-4	TGTGCCAGCACTTCTTTAGGGGGTGCCCCCGGCTACACCTTC	CASTSLGGAPGYTF
.	TRBJ2-2	.	TRBV27	TGTGCCAGCAGTTCGGGGCGACTCAACACCGGGGAGCTGTTTTTT	CASSSGRLNTGELFF
TRBD1	TRBJ1-2	.	TRBV9	TGTGCCAGCAGCGGCGGGACGCAGGGGGCCCTTGGCTACACCTTC	CASSGGTQGALGYTF
TRBD2	TRBJ2-5	.	TRBV30	TGTGCCTGGAGTCTCGGGACTAGCGGGCCTCAAGAGACCCAGTACTTC	CAWSLGTSGPQETQYF
.	TRBJ2-3	.	TRBV28	TGTGCCAGCAGTTCGATAGACAGGAAAGATACGCAGTATTTT	CASSSIDRKDTQYF
TRBD2	TRBJ2-7	.	TRBV6-6	TGTGCCAGCAGTTCCACCGGGACTAGCGGGAAAAAGGAGTACTTC	CASSSTGTSGKKEYF
.	TRBJ1-3	.	TRBV7-9	TGTGCCAGCAGCTTAGGTGGGCTTGATGGAAACACCATATATTTT	CASSLGGLDGNTIYF
.	TRBJ1-3	few	TRBV6-1	TGTGCCAGCACCCTTAGTTTGGGGCCGGGAAACACCATATATTTT	CASTLSLGPGNTIYF
.	TRBJ2-5	.	TRBV18	TGTGCCAGCTCACTTAATAACAAAGAGACCCAGTACTTC	CASSLNNKETQYF
.	TRBJ2-5	.	TRBV19	TGTGCCAGTAGTGCACCATCCGGTACGAAGACCCAGTACTTC	CASSAPSGTKTQYF
TRBD2	TRBJ2-1	.	TRBV5-5	TGTGCCAGCAGCTCGGGGCTAGCGGGAGGATACAATGAGCAGTTCTTC	CASSSGLAGGYNEQFF
.	TRBJ2-5	.	TRBV5-1	TGCGCCAGCAGCTTGGGGACCGAGACCCAGTACTTC	CASSLGTETQYF
.	TRBJ1-2	.	TRBV20-1	TGCAGTGCTACTGAGGGCGGTGGCTACACCTTC	CSATEGGGYTF
.	TRBJ2-7	.	TRBV5-1	TGCGCCAGCAGTGATGGACGGGCCTACGAGCAGTACTTC	CASSDGRAYEQYF
.	TRBJ1-4	.	TRBV6-5	TGTGCCAGCAGACGACGAGGAGCAACTAATGAAAAACTGTTTTTT	CASRRRGATNEKLFF
.	TRBJ2-1	.	TRBV2	TGTGCCAGCAACGCCCGCCCCCCCTCCTACAATGAGCAGTTCTTC	CASNARPPSYNEQFF
.	TRBJ1-5	.	TRBV30	TGTGCCTGGAGTTGGGGCCAAGATCAGCCCCAGCATTTT	CAWSWGQDQPQHF
.	TRBJ2-7	few	TRBV6-1	TGTGCCAGCAGGTCTCGGGGTGACGAGCAGTACTTC	CASRSRGDEQYF
.	TRBJ1-2	.	TRBV7-9	TGTGCCAGCAGCCCCGCTTACGGAGGCTACACCTTC	CASSPAYGGYTF
TRBD2	TRBJ2-1	.	TRBV5-1	TGCGCCAGCAGCTCCACGACTAGCGGGTGGGGAGAGCAGTTCTTC	CASSSTTSGWGEQFF
.	TRBJ2-7	.	TRBV28	TGTGCCAGCAGTTTATCGGGGAATGGCAACTACGAGCAGTACTTC	CASSLSGNGNYEQYF
.	TRBJ1-4	.	TRBV19	TGTGCCAGCCGCCGGACAGAGGGTTATGAAAAACTGTTTTTT	CASRRTEGYEKLFF
.	TRBJ2-7	.	TRBV18	TGTGCCAGCTCACCACAAGCCACATGGGGCTACGAGCAGTACTTC	CASSPQATWGYEQYF
TRBD1	TRBJ1-5	.	TRBV25-1	TGTGCCAGCAGTGCAAGATTGGGACAGAAGCATTTT	CASSARLGQKHF
TRBD1	TRBJ1-4	.	TRBV19	TGTGCCAGTAGCTCGGGACAGGGAAATGAAAAACTGTTTTTT	CASSSGQGNEKLFF
.	TRBJ2-3	.	TRBV10-3	TGTGCCACCACCCAAGGGTCTGAGATTACGCAGTATTTT	CATTQGSEITQYF
.	TRBJ1-5	.	TRBV2	TGTGCCAGCAGCCCGGGGGGTCGCAATCAGCCCCAGCATTTT	CASSPGGRNQPQHF
.	TRBJ1-4	.	TRBV5-4	TGTGCCAGCAGAACTCAAGGTGGGGGAAATGAAAAACTGTTTTTT	CASRTQGGGNEKLFF
.	TRBJ1-2	.	TRBV18	TGTGCCAGCTCACCCCGGGCTCTCGACCCGATACTCTCCGCTAACTATGGCTACACCTTC	CASSPRALDPILSANYGYTF
.	TRBJ2-7	.	TRBV10-2	TGCGCCAGCGGACCTGGGCGGGGAAGGTACGAGCAGTACTTC	CASGPGRGRYEQYF
.	TRBJ2-6	.	TRBV5-6	TGTGCCAGCAGTCCGACAGGAGCTGGGGCCAACGTCCTGACTTTC	CASSPTGAGANVLTF
.	TRBJ2-5	.	TRBV2	TGTGCCAGCAGTGGGCAGAGGAAAGAGACCCAGTACTTC	CASSGQRKETQYF
.	TRBJ1-1	.	TRBV5-1	TGCGCCAGCAGCCCCCCGGGGTTGGACACTGAAGCTTTCTTT	CASSPPGLDTEAFF
TRBD1	TRBJ1-2	few	TRBV5-1	TGCGCCAGCAGAGGGACAGGGGACTATGGCTACACCTTC	CASRGTGDYGYTF
.	TRBJ2-5	.	TRBV14	TGTGCCAGCAGCCGGATCGGCTTCCAAGAGACCCAGTACTTC	CASSRIGFQETQYF
.	TRBJ1-1	.	TRBV18	TGTGCCAGCTCACCTTCCGGGGGCAACACTGAAGCTTTCTTT	CASSPSGGNTEAFF
.	TRBJ2-7	.	TRBV11-2	TGTGCCAGCACCTCGCAGCTCTCCTACGAGCAGTACTTC	CASTSQLSYEQYF
.	TRBJ1-5	.	TRBV30	TGTGCCTGGAGTCAATCTTGGGCTCAGCCCCAGCATTTT	CAWSQSWAQPQHF
.	TRBJ2-7	.	TRBV30	TGTGCCTGGTTTTCCCCTGGGCGAGTAATGTACTTC	CAWFSPGRVMYF
TRBD1	TRBJ2-2	.	TRBV5-1	TGCGCCAGCAGCTTGGACCCGACAGGGCAAACCGGGGAGCTGTTTTTT	CASSLDPTGQTGELFF
TRBD1	TRBJ2-7	.	TRBV27	TGTGCCAGCAGTCTTAAGGACAGGATCCCCTACGAGCAGTACTTC	CASSLKDRIPYEQYF
.	TRBJ2-7	.	TRBV18	TGTGCCAGCTCACCCGTCGGAGGGGGCTACGAGCAGTACTTC	CASSPVGGGYEQYF
TRBD2	TRBJ2-1	.	TRBV7-9	TGTGCCAGCAGCTTATTTCGGACTAGCGGGAGGGCCTACAATGAGCAGTTCTTC	CASSLFRTSGRAYNEQFF
.	TRBJ1-5	.	TRBV19	TGTGCCACCAATGATTGGACAGAATCGCATCAGCCCCAGCATTTT	CATNDWTESHQPQHF
.	TRBJ2-4	once	TRBV6-1	TGTGCCAGCAGTGAATTTTTCCGGTCCAGGGTGGTATTC	CASSEFFRSRVVF
TRBD2	TRBJ2-5	.	TRBV30	TGTGCCTGGAGTTCTAGCGGGGCAGGGAAGACCCAGTACTTC	CAWSSSGAGKTQYF
.	TRBJ2-5	.	TRBV15	TGTGCCACCAGGCCGGAGGGGTCGGCGGAGACCCAGTACTTC	CATRPEGSAETQYF
.	TRBJ2-7	.	TRBV28	TGTGCCAGCAGGCGGGGACCCCTCTACGAGCAGTACTTC	CASRRGPLYEQYF
.	TRBJ2-1	.	TRBV7-9	TGTGCCAGCAGCTTAGCCCAAACTTTTAGTGGTGAGCAGTTCTTC	CASSLAQTFSGEQFF
TRBD2	TRBJ2-5	.	TRBV23-1	TGCGCCAGCAGTCAGGGTAGCGGGAGGTGCCAAGAGACCCAGTACTTC	CASSQGSGRCQETQYF
.	TRBJ1-2	.	TRBV7-2	TGTGCCAGCAGCTTAGCTGTCCGGGGGTATTCTCGTGACTATGGCTACACCTTC	CASSLAVRGYSRDYGYTF
.	TRBJ1-5	few	TRBV18	TGTGCCAGCTCACCAGGGACGCAGCAGCCCCAGCATTTT	CASSPGTQQPQHF
.	TRBJ1-5	.	TRBV28	TGTGCCAGCATGGGAGGGGGGCAAAAGCCCCAGCATTTT	CASMGGGQKPQHF
.	TRBJ2-5	once	TRBV6-5	TGTGCCAGCAGTTACTCGTGGGGGCACGAGACCCAGTACTTC	CASSYSWGHETQYF
.	TRBJ2-5	.	TRBV19	TGTGCCAGTAGTATCAGCAGCGCACAAGAGACCCAGTACTTC	CASSISSAQETQYF
.	TRBJ1-2	.	TRBV11-2	TGTGCCAGCAGCTTAGGTAGGGGCAGCACCTACACCTTC	CASSLGRGSTYTF
.	TRBJ2-7	.	TRBV6-6	TGTGCCAGCAGTTACCCGAGCGGCAGGGATCGTAACGAGCAGTACTTC	CASSYPSGRDRNEQYF